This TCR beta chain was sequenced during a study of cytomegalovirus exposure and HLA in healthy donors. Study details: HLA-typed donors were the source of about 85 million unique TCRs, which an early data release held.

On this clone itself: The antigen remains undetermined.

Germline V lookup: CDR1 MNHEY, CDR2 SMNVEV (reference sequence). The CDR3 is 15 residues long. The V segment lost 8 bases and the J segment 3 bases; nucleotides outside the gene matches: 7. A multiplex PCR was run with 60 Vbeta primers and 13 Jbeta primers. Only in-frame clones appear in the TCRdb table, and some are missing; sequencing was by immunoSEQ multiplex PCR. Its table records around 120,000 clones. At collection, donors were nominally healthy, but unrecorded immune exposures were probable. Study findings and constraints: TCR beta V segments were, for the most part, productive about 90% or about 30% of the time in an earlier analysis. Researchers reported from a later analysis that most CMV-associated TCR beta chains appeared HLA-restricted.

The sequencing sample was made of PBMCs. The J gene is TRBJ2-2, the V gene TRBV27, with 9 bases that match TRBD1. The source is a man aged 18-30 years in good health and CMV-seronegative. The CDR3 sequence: CASWDRDSYTGELFF. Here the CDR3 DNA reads TGTGCCAGCTGGGACAGGGACAGCTACACCGGGGAGCTGTTTTTT.